These T cell receptor beta chains were read from a single sample in a study of identical twins. MiXCR, applied by TCRdb to the 5' RACE reads, yields one record per CDR3 protein. The data hold 420,000 or so distinct CDR3 sequences, with 15% to 20% observed a single time. The sample consisted of naive T cells sorted from blood. These receptors were collected from a man aged 50 or older in good health. The conserved cysteine and the conserved F or W are not part of the CDR3 here. The order of the fields is D gene, J gene, V gene, CDR3 protein. D genes are given only for firm matches.

TRBD1 | TRBJ1-1 | TRBV12-3/TRBV12-4 | AASQGALDTEAF
NA | TRBJ1-5 | TRBV6-2/TRBV6-3 | ASSYGRLSNQPQH
NA | TRBJ1-4 | TRBV11-2 | ASRVGGPNEKLF
NA | TRBJ2-1 | TRBV24-1 | ATSDPVAGTPYNEQF
NA | TRBJ2-7 | TRBV5-5 | ASSLNRDFYEQY
NA | TRBJ2-2 | TRBV15 | ATSRDRNTGELF
TRBD1 | TRBJ2-7 | TRBV29-1 | SVAFAQGVLEQY
NA | TRBJ1-2 | TRBV7-8 | ASSFSGTKYGYT
TRBD1 | TRBJ1-1 | TRBV18 | ASSPIDRGNTEAF
TRBD1 | TRBJ2-3 | TRBV5-1 | ASSVRQGGRTDTQY
NA | TRBJ2-5 | TRBV4-1 | ASSRTGVRETQY
NA | TRBJ1-1 | TRBV18 | ASSQMNTEAF
NA | TRBJ1-1 | TRBV20-1 | SASGGPPDTEAF
NA | TRBJ1-1 | TRBV13 | ASSLRSGGAEAF
TRBD1 | TRBJ2-2 | TRBV5-6 | ASSQIDRAGELF
NA | TRBJ2-6 | TRBV10-3 | AISVWDIRQPGANVLT
TRBD2 | TRBJ2-1 | TRBV20-1 | SAGTSLYNEQF
NA | TRBJ2-3 | TRBV5-1 | ASSLVGLGTDTQY
NA | TRBJ2-7 | TRBV20-1 | SASGTASSYEQY
TRBD2 | TRBJ2-5 | TRBV2 | ASSDLAAGGETQY
NA | TRBJ1-2 | TRBV2 | ASKSDRSNYGYT
NA | TRBJ2-2 | TRBV5-6 | ASSLAFTGELF
NA | TRBJ1-2 | TRBV5-1 | ASSLVGTHGGGYT
NA | TRBJ2-2 | TRBV12-3/TRBV12-4 | ASSLAVGGELF
NA | TRBJ2-7 | TRBV21-1 | ASSKARERYEQY
TRBD1 | TRBJ1-4 | TRBV7-8 | ASSEGGQLNEKLF
NA | TRBJ2-2 | TRBV7-2 | ASSLGARTGELF
TRBD1 | TRBJ2-7 | TRBV6-2/TRBV6-3 | ASSGTGRNYEQY
NA | TRBJ2-4 | TRBV20-1 | SASDKGMGNIQY
NA | TRBJ2-1 | TRBV27 | ASSLYAGAVYNEQF
TRBD2 | TRBJ2-1 | TRBV20-1 | SARVGGVNYNEQF
NA | TRBJ2-5 | TRBV5-4 | ASSLAPGRETQY
NA | TRBJ1-1 | TRBV29-1 | SVVRESEAF
NA | TRBJ2-1 | TRBV27 | ASRSGPGLSEQF
NA | TRBJ2-7 | TRBV7-8 | ASRRGWEVEEQY
TRBD2 | TRBJ2-5 | TRBV12-3/TRBV12-4 | ASSLEAGALQETQY
NA | TRBJ2-5 | TRBV7-7 | ASSIGQLRVETQY
NA | TRBJ2-7 | TRBV19 | ASSTLLTYEQY
NA | TRBJ1-1 | TRBV29-1 | SVDRGGAGTEAF
NA | TRBJ1-2 | TRBV12-3/TRBV12-4 | ASSKDGQSPYGYT
TRBD1 | TRBJ1-2 | TRBV12-3/TRBV12-4 | ASSPGTGFYGHT
NA | TRBJ2-1 | TRBV11-3 | ASSIDRFNEQF
NA | TRBJ2-5 | TRBV29-1 | SVELAAGYQY
NA | TRBJ2-2 | TRBV9 | ASSLTVGGELF
NA | TRBJ1-1 | TRBV29-1 | SVYGEGNTEAF
TRBD2 | TRBJ2-1 | TRBV20-1 | SARDSSGGHYNEQF
NA | TRBJ2-7 | TRBV18 | ASSPEDIGKQY
NA | TRBJ1-1 | TRBV2 | ASTKERGGTEAF